These 11 T cell receptor beta chains originate from one sample sequenced in a study of cytomegalovirus exposure and HLA in healthy donors (dated by TCRdb to the late 2010s). Receptors were amplified or captured by the immunoSEQ multiplex PCR assay. The multiplex PCR relied on a mix of 60 forward primers for TCR Vbeta segments and 13 reverse primers for TCR Jbeta segments. TCRdb re-hosts the immuneACCESS table, in-frame sequences only. Its copies lack some clones; in the studies checked, an unresolved V gene accounts for under half of them, and the cause for the rest is not known. In this sample the table shows about 130,000 clones, 55% to 75% of which occur a single time. Of the sample, 1.5% to 2% falls within the top ten clones. Sequenced material: PBMCs. The receptors come from a man aged 30-40 years in good health and CMV-seropositive.

J is TRBJ1-5 and V is TRBV19, with a tentative D call TRBD1 (5 bases). V lost 3 bases to trimming and J lost 9 bases, with 21 bases between them. CDR1 is LNHDA and CDR2 is SQIVND in the germline V gene (reference sequence). This CDR3 has 16 residues. The CDR3 region has the DNA TGTGCCAGTAGTATCCAACGGAGTCTTAGCGGGGGGCCCCAGCATTTT. It translates to CASSIQRSLSGGPQHF.

The genes are TRBV7-8 and TRBJ1-2; 7 bases align to TRBD1. J was trimmed by 6 bases and V by 2 bases; bases with no gene match: 9. Germline V lookup: CDR1 SGHVS, CDR2 FQNEAQ. This CDR3 contains 15 residues. The CDR3 region has the DNA TGTGCCAGCAGCTTATACGTTGAGGGGGCGAATGGCTACACCTTC. It yields the protein CASSLYVEGANGYTF.

The gene calls are TRBV7-8 and TRBJ1-3; possible D gene TRBD1, 6 bases. V lost 6 bases and J 6 bases, leaving 15 bases between the germline ends. The germline V gene has CDR1 SGHVS and CDR2 FQNEAQ. This CDR3 region has 14 residues. CDR3 DNA sequence: TGTGCCAGCAGTCAGGGGAAAGTGGTAAACACCATATATTTT. Protein product: CASSQGKVVNTIYF.

This rearrangement joins TRBV7-2 to TRBJ1-1; the D gene is possibly TRBD1 (5 bases). CDR1 is SGHTA, CDR2 FQGNSA, per germline. Trimming left V 1 base short and J 10 bases short, with 19 bases between. CDR3 size: 15 residues. In DNA, the CDR3 is TGTGCCAGCAGCTTAGTCGGGCAGGGTTGGAGTCCAGCTTTCTTT. Protein sequence: CASSLVGQGWSPAFF.

The chain recombines TRBV11-2 with TRBJ2-7; 10 nucleotides line up with TRBD2. The V segment lost 4 bases and the J segment 4 bases; nucleotides outside the gene matches: 7. CDR1 is SGHAT and CDR2 is FQNNGV in the germline V gene. The CDR3 length is 15 residues. The CDR3 DNA sequence: TGTGCCAGCAGCTCCCCCGGACTAGCGGATTACGAGCAGTACTTC. Its protein product is CASSSPGLADYEQYF.

This clone was found a few times. The genes are TRBV5-1 and TRBJ1-3; possibly TRBD1 for D (5 bases). Trimming cost V 5 bases and J 7 bases, with 16 bases left between them. The CDR3 loop spans 14 amino acids. CDR1 SGHRS and CDR2 YFSETQ come from the germline V gene. The DNA for the CDR3 is TGCGCCAGCAGTCGAGACGGGGGAGCGAACACCATATATTTT. This translates into CASSRDGGANTIYF. The variable domain in full, with the rest retrieved from reference TRBV5-1 and TRBJ1-3, is KAGVTQTPRYLIKTRGQQVTLSCSPISGHRSVSWYQQTPGQGLQFLFEYFSETQRNKGNFPGRFSGRQFSNSRSEMNVSTLELGDSALYLCASSRDGGANTIYFGEGSWLTVV.

This chain joins TRBV5-1 and TRBJ2-3; maybe TRBD1 (5 bases). Trimming took 4 bases from V and 2 from J, leaving 17 bases between them. Germline V gene sequence: CDR1 SGHRS, CDR2 YFSETQ. This CDR3 comprises 16 residues. CDR3 nucleotide sequence: TGCGCCAGCAGCGCCAGGGTGTTCGGCTCCACAGATACGCAGTATTTT. This sequence encodes CASSARVFGSTDTQYF.

The chain is built from TRBV9 and TRBJ2-2; 8 bases match TRBD2. V gave up 3 bases and J gave up 4 bases; unmatched junction bases: 8. The CDR3 sequence is 16 residues long. Looked up from germline, CDR1 is SGDLS and CDR2 is YYNGEE. This CDR3 reads CASSALAARGTGELFF. The DNA of the CDR3 is TGTGCCAGCAGCGCACTAGCGGCCCGTGGCACCGGGGAGCTGTTTTTT.

The chain links TRBV7-9 to TRBJ2-3; D ambiguous. This CDR3 region has 17 residues. The V gene's germline CDR1 is SEHNR and CDR2 FQNEAQ (reference sequence). Trimming stripped 1 base from V and 0 bases from J, with 14 bases between. The CDR3 nucleotides are TGTGCCAGCAGCTTAGGTCTTTACGTCAGAAGCACAGATACGCAGTATTTT. Encoded protein: CASSLGLYVRSTDTQYF.

The chain links TRBV9 to TRBJ2-5, with TRBD2 identical over 10 bases. Trimming cost V 3 bases and J 5 bases; bases outside gene matches: 4. This CDR3 comprises 14 residues. Per the germline V gene, CDR1 is SGDLS and CDR2 is YYNGEE. The CDR3 coding sequence is TGTGCCAGCAGCGGCGTGGGACTAGCGGAGACCCAGTACTTC. Its protein product is CASSGVGLAETQYF.

This chain joins TRBV5-8 and TRBJ2-3; 11 nucleotides align to TRBD2. Unmatched junction bases numbered 6, after V lost 5 bases and J lost 1 base. Germline V CDR1 and CDR2: SGHTS, YDEGEE. The CDR3 contains 16 residues. The CDR3 region has the DNA TGTGCCAGCAGAACCGGGACTAGCGGCCGCACAGATACGCAGTATTTT. As protein: CASRTGTSGRTDTQYF.